Presented here are 29 T cell receptor beta chains from one specimen sequenced in a study of molecular identifiers for immune sequencing clone quantification. TCRdb reprocessed the PCR reads via MiXCR and lists one record per CDR3 protein. In the table there are about half a million distinct CDR3 sequences, about a fifth of which are singletons. The sequenced material came from naive CD8+ T cells from blood, with Jurkat cell RNA spiked in. Regarding subset: FACS-sorted CD8+CD4-CCR7+CD45RA+ naive T cells. The receptors were gathered from a human donor in good health. Some libraries in this study had Jurkat cell RNA spiked in.

The V gene is TRBV20-1, the J gene TRBJ1-1; D not certain. This CDR3 contains 15 residues. CDR1 and CDR2 from the germline V gene are DFQATT and SNEGSKA (reference sequence). V was trimmed by 0 bases and J by 4 bases, leaving 15 bases between them. The CDR3 reads CSARDLKGGSTEAFF. The CDR3 DNA follows: TGCAGTGCTAGAGACCTGAAGGGAGGAAGCACTGAAGCTTTCTTT.

This clonotype was picked up a small number of times. The V call is TRBV5-5, the J call TRBJ2-7; possible D gene TRBD1, 6 bases. The CDR3 length is 15 residues. Germline V gives CDR1 SGHKS, CDR2 YYEKEE (reference sequence). Trimming removed 0 bases at V and 2 bases at J, with 12 bases between. The CDR3 region is CASSLGGTPTYEQYF. DNA of the CDR3: TGTGCCAGCAGCTTGGGGGGGACACCGACCTACGAGCAGTACTTC.

As for this clonotype: This may arise from a read error, as a much more abundant clone is one base away. This chain connects TRBV9 to TRBJ2-3; D remains ambiguous. This CDR3 spans 15 amino acids. Trimming cost V 0 bases and J 5 bases, with 13 bases left between them. Germline CDR1 and CDR2: SGDLS and YYNGEE. The chain's CDR3 is CASSVVTTGQDTQYF. Here the CDR3 DNA reads TGTGCCAGCAGCGTAGTTACAACGGGCCAAGATACGCAGTATTTT.

This clonotype appeared many times. J is TRBJ2-5 and V is TRBV20-1; possibly TRBD2 for D (5 bases). This CDR3 region has 14 residues. Between the trimmed V and J ends, which lost 0 bases and 2 bases, there was a span of 10 bases. Germline lookup yields CDR1 DFQATT and CDR2 SNEGSKA (reference sequence). CDR3 region: CSARELGGQETQYF. Here the CDR3 DNA reads TGCAGTGCTAGAGAACTAGGTGGACAAGAGACCCAGTACTTC.

The V and J genes are TRBV11-2 and TRBJ2-3; possibly TRBD1 or TRBD2 for D (5 bases each). Germline assignment: CDR1 SGHAT and CDR2 FQNNGV. The CDR3 has 15 amino acids. V lost 5 bases to trimming and J lost 2 bases, with 14 bases between them. CDR3 coding DNA: TGTGCCAGCAGCGCTAGGGACGCCTTCACAGATACGCAGTATTTT. Its translation is CASSARDAFTDTQYF.

Notes on this clonotype: An end of the junction does not agree with germline; a read error may underlie this. The chain couples TRBV20-1 to TRBJ2-4, with no clear D. The CDR3 is made up of 13 amino acids. Germline V gene sequence: CDR1 DFQATT, CDR2 SNEGSKA (reference sequence). CDR3 nucleotides: TGCAGTGCCAGAGCGACAACCAAAAACATTCAGTACTTC. It encodes CSARATTKNIQYF.

The rearrangement uses TRBV28 and TRBJ1-1, with D tentatively TRBD1 (6 bases). The ends were cut back, 2 bases at V and 3 bases at J, with 22 bases in the middle. This CDR3 comprises 18 residues. Germline loops: CDR1 MDHEN, CDR2 SYDVKM. For the CDR3, the DNA is TGTGCCAGCAGTTTACCTTCGAGGGTAGGGGGAAGGGACACTGAAGCTTTCTTT. Translation gives CASSLPSRVGGRDTEAFF. The full variable domain, with the rest looked up from reference TRBV28 and TRBJ1-1, is DVKVTQSSRYLVKRTGEKVFLECVQDMDHENMFWYRQDPGLGLRLIYFSYDVKMKEKGDIPEGYSVSREKKERFSLILESASTNQTSMYLCASSLPSRVGGRDTEAFFGQGTRLTVV.

This clonotype was seen a few times. This chain uses TRBV7-9 with TRBJ2-7; TRBD1 agrees at 8 bases. CDR1 is SEHNR, CDR2 FQNEAQ, per germline (reference sequence). Trimming removed 4 bases from V and 3 bases from J; junction bases left unmatched: 8. This CDR3 has 15 residues. The CDR3, as DNA: TGTGCCAGCAGCTCCCGCTCGGGACAGGTCTACGAGCAGTACTTC. It encodes CASSSRSGQVYEQYF.

At least ten counts were recorded for this clonotype. The gene calls are TRBV4-2 and TRBJ2-1; no clear D gene. Trimming removed 4 bases from V and 4 bases from J, with 8 bases in between. Germline lookup yields CDR1 LGHNA and CDR2 YNFKEQ. There are 13 residues in the CDR3. CDR3 nucleotides: TGTGCCAGCAGCCCCCACGGATACAATGAGCAGTTCTTC. The encoded protein is CASSPHGYNEQFF.

In this sample, this clonotype turned up a few times. The CDR3, as DNA: TGTGCCAGCAGTTACGGGCAGGGTTTGGAAGCTTTCTTT. It codes for CASSYGQGLEAFF. The rearrangement links TRBV6-5 to TRBJ1-1; D perhaps matches TRBD1 (5 bases). The germline gives CDR1 MNHEY, CDR2 SVGAGI. Trimming removed 2 bases from V and 8 bases from J, with 12 bases in between. This CDR3 contains 13 residues.

Worth noting for this clonotype: This sequence may be a read error, since a much larger clone differs from it by one base. The chain carries TRBV28 and TRBJ1-1; D might be TRBD1 (6 bases). Germline lookup yields CDR1 MDHEN and CDR2 SYDVKM. This CDR3 has 15 amino acids. V lost 6 bases and J lost 6, with 20 bases in between. The CDR3 loop reads CASSRGGGPIPEAFF. The CDR3 DNA follows: TGTGCCAGCAGCCGGGGGGGGGGGCCAATCCCTGAAGCTTTCTTT.

The rearrangement joins TRBV6-5 to TRBJ1-1, with D hard to call. This CDR3 is built from 17 residues. From germline, CDR1 is MNHEY and CDR2 SVGAGI. The germline V and J ends were trimmed by 5 bases and 0 bases, with 19 bases remaining between them. The CDR3, as DNA: TGTGCCAGCAGTGAGTGGACCGTTCGAGGGATGAACACTGAAGCTTTCTTT. As protein: CASSEWTVRGMNTEAFF.

Details on this clonotype: A single base separates this from a much larger clone, so it may be a read error. The chain is built from TRBV4-3 and TRBJ2-3, with D tentatively TRBD1 (5 bases). This CDR3 comprises 15 residues. The germline V and J ends were trimmed by 4 bases and 3 bases, with 14 bases remaining between them. CDR1 and CDR2 from the germline V gene are LGHNA and YSLEER. The CDR3 reads CASSLDRAGTDTQYF. In DNA, the CDR3 is TGCGCCAGCAGCCTAGATAGGGCAGGGACAGATACGCAGTATTTT.

At least ten counts were recorded for this clonotype. The chain recombines TRBV20-1 with TRBJ2-3; D not resolved. V was trimmed by 2 bases and J by 3 bases, leaving 6 bases between them. CDR3 length: 12 residues. Germline loops: CDR1 DFQATT, CDR2 SNEGSKA (reference sequence). CDR3 loop: CSARSITDTQYF. The CDR3 DNA follows: TGCAGTGCTAGATCAATTACAGATACGCAGTATTTT.

This clonotype came up a few times. The rearrangement links TRBV30 to TRBJ2-5; TRBD1 aligns across 8 bases. Germline CDR1 reads GTSNPN; CDR2 reads SVGIG (reference sequence). Trimming took 3 bases from V and 2 from J; bases not matched to a gene: 11. The CDR3 has 16 residues. The CDR3 loop is CAWSARTGRFQETQYF. The CDR3 DNA reads TGTGCCTGGAGCGCAAGGACAGGGAGGTTTCAAGAGACCCAGTACTTC.

This clonotype came up a few times. This chain links TRBV19 with TRBJ2-7, with TRBD1 as a possible D gene (5 bases). The CDR3 consists of 14 residues. Germline values: CDR1 LNHDA, CDR2 SQIVND (reference sequence). V lost 3 bases to trimming and J lost 3 bases, with 12 bases between them. The CDR3 loop is CASSIQGDVYEQYF. CDR3 nucleotides: TGTGCCAGTAGTATTCAGGGCGACGTCTACGAGCAGTACTTC. The full variable domain, completed using reference TRBV19 and TRBJ2-7, is DGGITQSPKYLFRKEGQNVTLSCEQNLNHDAMYWYRQDPGQGLRLIYYSQIVNDFQKGDIAEGYSVSREKKESFPLTVTSAQKNPTAFYLCASSIQGDVYEQYFGPGTRLTVT.

This clonotype was seen a handful of times. The rearrangement joins TRBV6-5 to TRBJ2-7, with 8 bases lining up with TRBD1. The CDR3 has 14 residues. V shed 6 bases and J 3 bases; nucleotides not matched to a gene: 7. Looked up from germline, CDR1 is MNHEY and CDR2 is SVGAGI. The CDR3, as DNA: TGTGCCAGCAGGACCGCAGGGGGCGTCTACGAGCAGTACTTC. Translated, it gives CASRTAGGVYEQYF.

Comment on this clonotype: Possible read error: a much larger clone is one base away. The CDR3 here is CASSLDPPGQLSGNTIYF. The DNA of the CDR3 is TGCGCCAGCAGCTTGGATCCACCGGGACAGCTCTCTGGAAACACCATATATTTT. This chain connects TRBV5-1 to TRBJ1-3; 7 positions match TRBD1. Germline loops: CDR1 SGHRS, CDR2 YFSETQ. V dropped 0 bases and J dropped 0; count of bases not matched to a gene: 9. The CDR3 sequence is 18 residues long.

This clonotype was observed a few times. The chain recombines TRBV24-1 with TRBJ2-2; the match to TRBD1 covers 10 bases. CDR1 and CDR2 (germline): KGHDR, SFDVKD. Germline trimming cut 4 bases from V and 3 bases from J; bases unmatched to any gene: 4. CDR3 length: 16 residues. CDR3 DNA sequence: TGTGCCACCAGTGACCCCGGGACAGGGGACACCGGGGAGCTGTTTTTT. This codes for CATSDPGTGDTGELFF.

This clonotype showed up many times. The chain employs TRBV20-1 and TRBJ2-7; 9 nucleotides align to TRBD2. The ends lost 4 bases at V and 3 bases at J; junction bases unmatched: 10. From germline, CDR1 is DFQATT and CDR2 SNEGSKA (reference sequence). The CDR3 has 15 residues. CDR3 DNA sequence: TGCAGTGCTACCCGCCCGGGACTAGCTATCTACGAGCAGTACTTC. Translated, it gives CSATRPGLAIYEQYF.

This clonotype was counted many times. V usage is TRBV28 and J usage is TRBJ1-1; D might be TRBD1 (6 bases). The V end lost 6 bases, the J end lost 5 bases, and 10 bases lay between the germline ends. Germline V gene data show CDR1 as MDHEN and CDR2 as SYDVKM. The CDR3 length is 12 residues. CDR3 coding DNA: TGTGCCAGCAGAGATGGACAGACTGAAGCTTTCTTT. Amino acids: CASRDGQTEAFF.

This clonotype appeared a few times. V and J are TRBV3-1 and TRBJ2-1; no definite D call. CDR1 is LGHDT and CDR2 is YNNKEL in the germline V gene (reference sequence). Trimming removed 0 bases at V and 2 bases at J, with 8 bases between. CDR3 length equals 15 residues. In nucleotides, the CDR3 is TGTGCCAGCAGCCAAGAGCCAGCGACCTACAATGAGCAGTTCTTC. Translated: CASSQEPATYNEQFF.

This clonotype showed up many times. The chain joins TRBV28 to TRBJ2-7; a possible D gene is TRBD1 (6 bases). Germline lookup yields CDR1 MDHEN and CDR2 SYDVKM. The CDR3 has 15 residues. Trimming stripped 5 bases from V and 6 bases from J, with 20 bases between. CDR3 DNA: TGTGCCAGCAGTCTCTACGGACAGACCTACTCCGAGCAGTACTTC. As protein: CASSLYGQTYSEQYF.

For this clonotype: At one end, the junction sequence differs from germline, possibly due to a read error. The J gene is TRBJ1-6, the V gene TRBV27; no firm D call. The CDR3 runs to 14 residues. CDR1 and CDR2 from the germline V gene are MNHEY and SMNVEV (reference sequence). The DNA for the CDR3 is TGTGCCAGCAGTCACCGGGGTTATAATCCACCCCTCCACTTT. Amino acids: CASSHRGYNPPLHF.

The chain carries TRBV28 and TRBJ2-5; TRBD2 agrees at 8 bases. This CDR3 spans 15 amino acids. Germline V gives CDR1 MDHEN, CDR2 SYDVKM. With 3 bases clipped from V and 5 bases from J, the junction kept 8 bases outside the gene matches. The CDR3 is CASSLSGTRLETQYF. In DNA, the CDR3 is TGTGCCAGCAGTTTGTCCGGGACTAGACTGGAGACCCAGTACTTC.

This clonotype was counted ten times or more. The chain carries TRBV25-1 and TRBJ2-1; D is unresolved. The CDR3 runs to 12 residues. Germline CDR1 is MGHDK and CDR2 is SYGVNS. Trimming took off 0 bases at V and 8 bases at J, with 5 bases between the two ends. The CDR3 nucleotides read TGTGCCAGCAGTGAATATGCGGATGAGCAGTTCTTC. Translated: CASSEYADEQFF.

This clonotype has a count of ten or more. The chain carries TRBV19 and TRBJ1-1; maybe TRBD1 (6 bases). The germline V gene encodes CDR1 LNHDA and CDR2 SQIVND (reference sequence). Trimming took 10 bases from V and 1 from J, leaving 13 bases between them. This CDR3 has 13 residues. In DNA form, the CDR3 reads TGTGCCACCGCTCCAGGGGCGAACACTGAAGCTTTCTTT. Residues: CATAPGANTEAFF.

About this clonotype: A single base separates this from a much larger clone, so it may be a read error. V usage is TRBV6-5 and J usage is TRBJ2-5; D call uncertain. Germline V gene lookup returns CDR1 MNHEY and CDR2 SVGAGI. The CDR3 sequence is 15 residues long. The CDR3 region is CASRRHLLYQEAQYF. CDR3 sequence (DNA): TGTGCCAGCAGACGCCACTTACTGTACCAAGAGGCCCAGTACTTC.

This clonotype was observed a few times. The chain uses TRBV20-1 and TRBJ1-2, with D maybe TRBD1 (5 bases). The CDR3 is 10 residues long. CDR1 and CDR2 (germline): DFQATT, SNEGSKA (reference sequence). The CDR3 spells CSPGDPGYTF. The CDR3 DNA reads TGCAGCCCGGGGGATCCTGGCTACACCTTC.